The T cell receptor (beta chain) described here comes from a study of T cell repertoires in cytomegalovirus infection. Study overall: CMV epitopes that were recently identified and HLA-C-restricted were used alongside well-studied HLA-B-restricted ones. Findings and caveats of the study: People with CMV and the relevant HLA were identified by cumulative public TCR beta family frequency. Dominating the ex vivo response were HLA-C-restricted CMV-specific TCR beta clonotypes.

Using its own MiXCR run on the reads, TCRdb lists one record per CDR3 protein. The repertoire holds roughly 500,000 distinct CDR3 sequences, with about 33% as singletons. V was trimmed by 6 bases and J by 4 bases, leaving 16 bases between them. CDR1 SGHTA and CDR2 FQGNSA come from the germline V gene. This CDR3 is built from 14 residues. Remarks on this clonotype: Its specificity is unknown. Being one base from a much bigger clone, this may be a read error. The CDR3 carries no conserved terminal phenylalanine or tryptophan, so it likely arises from a read error.

This chain links TRBV7-2 with TRBJ2-7; D is perhaps TRBD1 (6 bases). The specimen comprised cultured PBMCs, sampled from culture after CMV antigen stimulation. This receptor was obtained from a human donor in good health (CMV status not recorded). Some clones in this sample may be carry-over from other donors' samples. The CDR3 bases are TGTGCCAGCAGGAGCACGGGACACCCTTACGAGCAGTACCTC. Protein: CASRSTGHPYEQYL.